The source of this TCR beta chain is a study of T cell responses to AZD1222 COVID-19 vaccine. Study results and limitations: Repertoires were obtained only post-peak T cell response.

V lost 4 bases and J 0 bases, leaving 11 bases between the germline ends. The CDR3 covers 15 residues. Germline CDR1 SGHNT, CDR2 YYREEE (reference sequence). Note on this clone: Antigen: not known.

TCRdb's table, derived via immunoSEQ multiplex PCR, lists solely in-frame clones and lacks some. The sample lists about 82,000 clones, around 90% occurring once. The chain links TRBV5-4 to TRBJ1-3; perhaps TRBD1 as D (5 bases). Sequenced here: peripheral blood, sampled 28 days after the second AZD1222 dose. The TCR sequence derives from an adult who received the AZD1222 COVID-19 vaccine. The CDR3 spells CASSPGPGSGNTIYF. DNA for the CDR3: TGTGCCAGCAGCCCGGGGCCGGGCTCTGGAAACACCATATATTTT.